Following are 32 T cell receptor beta chains from one sample sequenced in a study of post-analysis software for immune sequencing data. Study-level points and caveats: In patients, TRBV5-6, TRBV5-1 and TRBV20-1 belonged to five TRBV segments found more frequently than in controls.

Prepared TCR beta cDNA libraries contained unique molecular identifiers. TCRdb reprocessed the PCR reads with MiXCR, giving one entry per CDR3 protein. The sample contains roughly 800,000 distinct CDR3 sequences, around 53% of which appear only once. Their antigens are not known. Sequencing was carried out using blood. Every receptor here comes from a girl aged 10 to 17 with multiple sclerosis.

This clonotype appeared a few times. The V and J genes are TRBV7-9 and TRBJ1-4, with TRBD1 identical over 8 bases. Germline lookup yields CDR1 SEHNR and CDR2 FQNEAQ (reference sequence). The junction had 5 bases not matched to a gene; V was cut back by 6 bases and J by 5 bases. CDR3 length equals 14 residues. The CDR3 nucleotides read TGTGCCAGCAGACTGGACAGGGCCAATGAAAAACTGTTTTTT. Protein product: CASRLDRANEKLFF.

The V call is TRBV5-1, the J call TRBJ2-5, with D perhaps matching TRBD2 (6 bases). Germline V gene sequence: CDR1 SGHRS, CDR2 YFSETQ. Trimming shortened V by 3 bases and J by 0 bases, and 12 bases separated the two germline ends. This CDR3 has 15 amino acids. The chain's CDR3 is CASSSLRDYQETQYF. CDR3 DNA: TGCGCCAGCAGCTCGCTCCGGGACTACCAAGAGACCCAGTACTTC.

This clonotype was seen a handful of times. The rearrangement uses TRBV7-2 and TRBJ2-1; 10 bases fit TRBD2. The germline V gene has CDR1 SGHTA and CDR2 FQGNSA. The length of the CDR3 is 13 residues. V was clipped by 5 bases and J by 13 bases; unmatched bases: 8. The CDR3 region is CASSLKREGLQFF. The CDR3 coding sequence is TGTGCCAGCAGCCTGAAGCGGGAGGGCCTTCAGTTCTTC. Complete variable domain (other parts from reference TRBV7-2 and TRBJ2-1): GAGVSQSPSNKVTEKGKDVELRCDPISGHTALYWYRQSLGQGLEFLIYFQGNSAPDKSGLPSDRFSAERTGGSVSTLTIQRTQQEDSAVYLCASSLKREGLQFFGPGTRLTVL.

The genes are TRBV7-9 and TRBJ1-1; D is ambiguous. Per the germline V gene, CDR1 is SEHNR and CDR2 is FQNEAQ (reference sequence). V dropped 4 bases and J dropped 2 bases, with 8 bases sitting between them. The CDR3 has 13 residues. The CDR3 DNA reads as TGTGCCAGCAGCTCCGAAGCTAACACTGAAGCTTTCTTT. Encoded protein: CASSSEANTEAFF.

Details on this clonotype: One end of the junction fails to match germline, which may point to a read error. This chain links TRBV27 with TRBJ2-1, with 11 bases that match TRBD1. Germline V lookup: CDR1 MNHEY, CDR2 SMNVEV (reference sequence). The CDR3 runs to 15 residues. CDR3: CTSSSDRGPTPEQFF. CDR3 nucleotides: TGTACCAGCAGTTCGGACAGGGGGCCTACCCCCGAGCAGTTCTTC.

This clonotype was counted only a few times. J is TRBJ2-7 and V is TRBV20-1; D gene unclear. The CDR3 is made up of 12 amino acids. Germline V gene sequence: CDR1 DFQATT, CDR2 SNEGSKA (reference sequence). Trimming stripped 0 bases from V and 3 bases from J, with 6 bases between. CDR3 coding DNA: TGCAGTGCTAGAGATGGCAGCTACGAGCAGTACTTC. The encoded protein is CSARDGSYEQYF.

This chain joins TRBV5-1 and TRBJ2-7; the D gene is possibly TRBD1 (6 bases). CDR3 length: 17 amino acids. Trimming removed 3 bases at V and 4 bases at J, with 23 bases between. CDR1 and CDR2 from the germline V gene are SGHRS and YFSETQ. CDR3 in DNA: TGCGCCAGCAGCTCGAGTCCGTCCTGGACAGCCCGATACGAGCAGTACTTC. Amino acids: CASSSSPSWTARYEQYF. Filled out from reference TRBV5-1 and TRBJ2-7, the complete variable domain reads KAGVTQTPRYLIKTRGQQVTLSCSPISGHRSVSWYQQTPGQGLQFLFEYFSETQRNKGNFPGRFSGRQFSNSRSEMNVSTLELGDSALYLCASSSSPSWTARYEQYFGPGTRLTVT.

The chain recombines TRBV5-5 with TRBJ1-2; no definite D call. Germline CDR1 is SGHKS and CDR2 is YYEKEE (reference sequence). Trimming left V 6 bases short and J 6 bases short, with 21 bases between. This CDR3 region has 15 residues. CDR3 sequence: CASTSDGRSSNGYTF. The CDR3 nucleotides read TGTGCCAGCACCTCGGACGGCCGATCTTCTAATGGCTACACCTTC. Full variable domain (remainder filled in from reference TRBV5-5 and TRBJ1-2): DAGVTQSPTHLIKTRGQQVTLRCSPISGHKSVSWYQQVLGQGPQFIFQYYEKEERGRGNFPDRFSARQFPNYSSELNVNALLLGDSALYLCASTSDGRSSNGYTFGSGTRLTVV.

The genes are TRBV27 and TRBJ1-1; 7 bases agree with TRBD1. CDR1 MNHEY and CDR2 SMNVEV come from the germline V gene (reference sequence). The ends lost 6 bases at V and 5 bases at J; junction bases unmatched: 6. The CDR3 loop spans 13 amino acids. The CDR3 protein is CASRNRGETEAFF. The CDR3 region has the DNA TGTGCCAGCAGAAACAGGGGTGAGACTGAAGCTTTCTTT.

The J gene is TRBJ1-1, the V gene TRBV5-1, with 7 bases that match TRBD1. Germline values: CDR1 SGHRS, CDR2 YFSETQ. CDR3 length equals 15 residues. The J segment lost 0 bases and the V segment lost 3 bases, leaving 5 bases of the junction unmatched. The CDR3 spells CASSWTGLMNTEAFF. Here the CDR3 DNA reads TGCGCCAGCAGCTGGACAGGTCTCATGAACACTGAAGCTTTCTTT.

The chain recombines TRBV6-5 with TRBJ2-3; D is unresolved. Germline CDR1 reads MNHEY; CDR2 reads SVGAGI. The CDR3 sequence is 14 residues long. V was cut by 9 bases and J by 0 bases, with 13 bases left in between. The CDR3 spells CASCGTPSTDTQYF. As DNA, the CDR3 is TGTGCCAGTTGTGGTACCCCTAGCACAGATACGCAGTATTTT.

This clonotype has a handful of counts. The chain is built from TRBV6-1 and TRBJ1-2; 7 nucleotides match TRBD1. The germline gives CDR1 MNHNS, CDR2 SASEGT. The V gene end was trimmed by 0 bases and the J gene end by 8 bases; junction bases not matched to a gene: 15. The CDR3 extends over 17 amino acids. CDR3 in DNA: TGTGCCAGCAGTGAAGCGGTAGGGGGCGCTTCGGTGAGGGGCTACACCTTC. Translating gives CASSEAVGGASVRGYTF.

This sequence joins TRBV20-1 and TRBJ1-1; tentatively, D is TRBD1 (5 bases). Germline V CDR1 and CDR2: DFQATT, SNEGSKA (reference sequence). Trimming removed 5 bases at V and 5 bases at J, with 12 bases between. This CDR3 has 12 amino acids. The DNA for the CDR3 is TGCAGTGCTCTTTTGGGGGAGACTGAAGCTTTCTTT. It specifies CSALLGETEAFF.

This sequence joins TRBV27 and TRBJ2-1; maybe TRBD1 (6 bases). Germline values: CDR1 MNHEY, CDR2 SMNVEV (reference sequence). The V end was cut by 1 base, the J end by 2 bases, with 9 bases between. This CDR3 spans 15 amino acids. The CDR3 sequence: CASSLWGQPYNEQFF. As DNA, the CDR3 is TGTGCCAGCAGTTTATGGGGACAACCCTACAATGAGCAGTTCTTC.

The rearrangement joins TRBV7-8 to TRBJ2-7; tentative D call: TRBD2 (6 bases). This CDR3 contains 16 residues. With 1 base removed from V and 2 bases from J, the gap between germline ends came to 15 bases. Germline-derived CDR1 and CDR2 are SGHVS and FQNEAQ. The CDR3 is CASSLVLGGTTYEQYF. In DNA, the CDR3 is TGTGCCAGCAGCTTAGTCCTGGGGGGTACTACCTACGAGCAGTACTTC.

This sequence joins TRBV7-3 and TRBJ2-5; 10 nucleotides agree with TRBD2. The germline gives CDR1 SGHTA, CDR2 FQGTGA. V lost 1 base to trimming and J lost 5 bases; unmatched junction nucleotides: 7. The CDR3 sequence is 16 residues long. CDR3 sequence: CASSLNKRGGGETQYF. The CDR3 DNA sequence: TGTGCCAGCAGCTTAAATAAGCGGGGGGGCGGGGAGACCCAGTACTTC. Together with reference TRBV7-3 and TRBJ2-5, the CDR3 gives the full variable domain: GAGVSQTPSNKVTEKGKYVELRCDPISGHTALYWYRQSLGQGPEFLIYFQGTGAADDSGLPNDRFFAVRPEGSVSTLKIQRTERGDSAVYLCASSLNKRGGGETQYFGPGTRLLVL.

The gene calls are TRBV7-8 and TRBJ2-7; 10 bases are a match to TRBD1. From germline, CDR1 is SGHVS and CDR2 FQNEAQ. V lost 3 bases, J lost 10 bases, and 15 bases stayed unmatched. The CDR3 runs 16 residues. The CDR3 nucleotides are TGTGCCAGCAGCTTCGCGATAGACCGGGACAGGGGAACCCAGTACTTC. It specifies CASSFAIDRDRGTQYF.

The chain has TRBV12-3 or TRBV12-4 and TRBJ2-5; a possible D gene is TRBD2 (6 bases). The J call may be in error: the DNA end matches TRBJ2-7 better. The CDR3 is 15 residues long. The CDR3 loop reads CASSFSDGGRYEQYF. The DNA of the CDR3 is TGTGCCAGCAGTTTTTCCGACGGAGGGAGGTACGAGCAGTACTTC.

The V and J genes are TRBV10-3 and TRBJ2-1, with 13 nucleotides matching TRBD2. Germline V gene lookup returns CDR1 ENHRY and CDR2 SYGVKD. V gave up 11 bases and J gave up 9 bases; unmatched junction bases: 10. This CDR3 region has 14 residues. The CDR3 DNA is TGTGCCTCGACTGGACTAGCGGGAGAAGGTGAGCAGTTCTTC. This translates into CASTGLAGEGEQFF.

The chain is built from TRBV20-1 and TRBJ1-1; a weak D match, TRBD1 (5 bases). CDR3 size: 12 residues. Deletions cut 6 bases from V and 10 bases from J, with 18 bases between. Germline loops: CDR1 DFQATT, CDR2 SNEGSKA (reference sequence). This chain's CDR3 is CSARGVREIAFF. CDR3 DNA: TGCAGTGCGCGAGGGGTCAGGGAGATAGCTTTCTTT.

This rearrangement joins TRBV2 to TRBJ2-1; 7 positions agree with TRBD2. The germline gives CDR1 SNHLY, CDR2 FYNNEI. V shed 9 bases and J 6 bases; nucleotides not matched to a gene: 11. The length of the CDR3 is 14 residues. CDR3 in DNA: TGTGCCAGACAACTAGCGTTTTTAGTCAATGAGCAGTTCTTC. Protein product: CARQLAFLVNEQFF.

The rearrangement joins TRBV7-9 to TRBJ1-1; D is undetermined. This CDR3 region has 14 residues. The V and J ends lost 2 bases and 5 bases respectively, with 12 bases between them. CDR1 is SEHNR and CDR2 is FQNEAQ in the germline V gene (reference sequence). CDR3 in amino acids: CASSLRNAVTEAFF. The CDR3 nucleotides read TGTGCCAGCAGCTTAAGGAATGCGGTTACTGAAGCTTTCTTT.

This clonotype was counted a single time. The gene calls are TRBV5-1 and TRBJ2-1; 10 bases agree with TRBD1. The germline gives CDR1 SGHRS, CDR2 YFSETQ. The V segment lost 5 bases and the J segment 7 bases; nucleotides outside the gene matches: 9. The CDR3 contains 15 residues. The CDR3 region is CASRTVDRGSNEQFF. Written as DNA, the CDR3 is TGCGCCAGCAGAACCGTGGACAGGGGGTCGAATGAGCAGTTCTTC.

Concerning this clonotype: The junction shows a germline mismatch at one end, possibly a read error. The chain employs TRBV29-1 and TRBJ1-2; 10 bases agree with TRBD1. The germline gives CDR1 SQVTM, CDR2 ANQGSEA. The CDR3 covers 12 residues. CDR3: CGVSGQGVGYTF. The DNA of the CDR3 is TGCGGCGTTTCTGGACAGGGGGTAGGCTACACCTTC.

This clonotype showed up just a few times. The genes are TRBV29-1 and TRBJ2-5; possibly TRBD2 for D (5 bases). The CDR3 is 13 residues long. Looked up from germline, CDR1 is SQVTM and CDR2 is ANQGSEA. The V gene lost 1 base and the J gene lost 7 bases, with 13 bases spanning the gap. In DNA form, the CDR3 reads TGCAGCGTTGAAGTTGGCGGGTGGGGGACCCAGTACTTC. Its protein is CSVEVGGWGTQYF.

V is TRBV20-1 and J is TRBJ2-1; 9 bases fit TRBD2. This CDR3 spans 14 amino acids. Germline CDR1 DFQATT, CDR2 SNEGSKA (reference sequence). V lost 0 bases and J lost 7; bases outside the gene matches: 4. CDR3 protein: CSARDPSGKNEQFF. The CDR3 DNA sequence: TGCAGTGCTAGAGACCCTAGCGGGAAGAATGAGCAGTTCTTC.

V and J are TRBV7-8 and TRBJ2-3; 10 bases are a match to TRBD2. Trimming removed 1 base from V and 0 bases from J; junction bases left unmatched: 4. CDR1 and CDR2 from the germline V gene are SGHVS and FQNEAQ. The CDR3 length is 17 residues. CDR3 region: CASSLVGLASSTDTQYF. The CDR3 DNA reads as TGTGCCAGCAGCTTAGTGGGACTAGCGTCAAGCACAGATACGCAGTATTTT.

This sequence joins TRBV28 and TRBJ1-1, with D unresolved. The germline V gene encodes CDR1 MDHEN and CDR2 SYDVKM. The CDR3 is 14 residues long. Trimming pared 3 bases from V and 0 bases from J, leaving 8 bases between. Here the CDR3 reads CASSFLPMNTEAFF. The DNA for the CDR3 is TGTGCCAGCAGTTTCCTACCCATGAACACTGAAGCTTTCTTT.

This CDR3 is CSARDDRGNEKLFF. Written as DNA, the CDR3 is TGCAGTGCTAGAGATGACAGGGGGAACGAAAAACTGTTTTTT. The chain uses TRBV20-1 and TRBJ1-4; 9 bases align to TRBD1. V gave up 0 bases and J gave up 8 bases; unmatched junction bases: 4. The CDR3 runs 14 residues. From germline, CDR1 is DFQATT and CDR2 SNEGSKA (reference sequence).

This chain joins TRBV12-3 or TRBV12-4 and TRBJ1-6; perhaps TRBD1 as D (5 bases). The V and J ends lost 6 bases and 14 bases respectively, with 14 bases between them. The CDR3 is 12 amino acids. The CDR3 nucleotides read TGTGCCAGCAGCTGGGACCGTCGAACCCTCCACTTT. Protein: CASSWDRRTLHF.

V is TRBV5-1 and J is TRBJ1-4; no firm D call. CDR1 is SGHRS and CDR2 is YFSETQ in the germline V gene. The CDR3 has 20 residues. V lost 2 bases to trimming and J lost 0 bases, with 23 bases between them. CDR3 sequence (DNA): TGCGCCAGCAGCTTTGGTCTGAGGTCGTGGACGTTTGCAACTAATGAAAAACTGTTTTTT. Translating gives CASSFGLRSWTFATNEKLFF.

The V and J genes are TRBV29-1 and TRBJ1-1, with unresolved D. The CDR3 totals 12 residues. V was pared by 0 bases and J by 7 bases, with 9 bases between. CDR1 is SQVTM and CDR2 is ANQGSEA in the germline V gene. The CDR3 loop reads CSVEDTALEAFF. CDR3 bases: TGCAGCGTTGAAGACACAGCTCTTGAAGCTTTCTTT.